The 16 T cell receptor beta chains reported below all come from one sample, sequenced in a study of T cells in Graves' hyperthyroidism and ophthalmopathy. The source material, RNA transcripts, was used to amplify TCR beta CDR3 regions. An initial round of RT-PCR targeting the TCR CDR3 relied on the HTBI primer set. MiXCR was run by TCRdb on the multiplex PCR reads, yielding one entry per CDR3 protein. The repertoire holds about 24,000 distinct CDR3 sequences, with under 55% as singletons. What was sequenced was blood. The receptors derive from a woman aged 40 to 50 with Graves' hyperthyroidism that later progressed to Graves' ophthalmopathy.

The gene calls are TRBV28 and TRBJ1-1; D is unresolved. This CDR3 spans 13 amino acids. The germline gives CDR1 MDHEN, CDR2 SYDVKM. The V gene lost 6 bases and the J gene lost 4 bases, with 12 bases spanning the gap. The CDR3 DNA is TGTGCCAGCAGCATTATGGTGGGCACTGAAGCTTTCTTT. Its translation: CASSIMVGTEAFF.

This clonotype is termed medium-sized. The CDR3 nucleotides read TGTGCCACCAGCAGACAACCGGGACAGGACACAGATACGCAGTATTTT. Translated, it gives CATSRQPGQDTDTQYF. The chain couples TRBV15 to TRBJ2-3, with 8 bases lining up with TRBD1. From germline, CDR1 is LNHNV and CDR2 YYDKDF (reference sequence). V dropped 2 bases and J dropped 2; count of bases not matched to a gene: 6. There are 16 residues in the CDR3.

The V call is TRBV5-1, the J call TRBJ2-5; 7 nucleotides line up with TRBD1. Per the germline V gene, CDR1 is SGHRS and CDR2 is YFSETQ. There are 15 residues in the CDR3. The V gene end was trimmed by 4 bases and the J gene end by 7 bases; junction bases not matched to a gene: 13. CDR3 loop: CASSAGQDRIWTQYF. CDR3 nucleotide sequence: TGCGCCAGCAGCGCAGGACAGGACCGGATATGGACCCAGTACTTC.

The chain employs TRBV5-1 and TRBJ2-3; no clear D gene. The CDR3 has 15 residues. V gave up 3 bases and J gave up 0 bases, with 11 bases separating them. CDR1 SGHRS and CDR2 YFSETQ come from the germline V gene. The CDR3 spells CASSSYLGSTDTQYF. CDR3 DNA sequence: TGCGCCAGCAGCTCCTACTTGGGGAGCACAGATACGCAGTATTTT.

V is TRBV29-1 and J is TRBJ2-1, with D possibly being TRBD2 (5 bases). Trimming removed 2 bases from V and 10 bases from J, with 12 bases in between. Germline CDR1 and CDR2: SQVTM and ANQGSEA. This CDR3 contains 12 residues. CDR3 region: CSVELPGLEQFF. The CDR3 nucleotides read TGCAGCGTTGAACTCCCGGGATTAGAGCAGTTCTTC.

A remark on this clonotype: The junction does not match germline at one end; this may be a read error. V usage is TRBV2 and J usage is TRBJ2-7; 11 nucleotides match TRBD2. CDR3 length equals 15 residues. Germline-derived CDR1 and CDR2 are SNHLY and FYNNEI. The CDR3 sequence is CAGRPTSGSPYEQYF. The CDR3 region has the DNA TGTGCCGGCAGACCTACTAGCGGGAGCCCCTACGAGCAGTACTTC.

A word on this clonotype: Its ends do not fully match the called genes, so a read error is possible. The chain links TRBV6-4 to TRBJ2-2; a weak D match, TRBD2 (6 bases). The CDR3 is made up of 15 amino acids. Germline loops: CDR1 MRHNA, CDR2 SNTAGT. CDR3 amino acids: CASSGTGENTGELFF. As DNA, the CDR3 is TGTGCCAGCAGTGGTACGGGGGAAAACACCGGGGAACTGTTTTTT.

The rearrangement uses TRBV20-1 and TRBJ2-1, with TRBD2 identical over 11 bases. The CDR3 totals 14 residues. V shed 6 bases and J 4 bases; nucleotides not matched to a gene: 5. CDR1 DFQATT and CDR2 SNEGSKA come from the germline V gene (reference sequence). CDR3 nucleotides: TGCAGTGCCCGGGGACTAGCGGTATACAATGAGCAGTTCTTC. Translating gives CSARGLAVYNEQFF.

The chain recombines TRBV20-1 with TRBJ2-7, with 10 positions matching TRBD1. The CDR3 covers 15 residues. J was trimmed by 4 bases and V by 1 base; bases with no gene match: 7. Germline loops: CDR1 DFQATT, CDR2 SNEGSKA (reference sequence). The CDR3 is CSARGGQGREYEQYF. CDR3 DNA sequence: TGCAGTGCTAGAGGGGGACAGGGGAGGGAGTACGAGCAGTACTTC.

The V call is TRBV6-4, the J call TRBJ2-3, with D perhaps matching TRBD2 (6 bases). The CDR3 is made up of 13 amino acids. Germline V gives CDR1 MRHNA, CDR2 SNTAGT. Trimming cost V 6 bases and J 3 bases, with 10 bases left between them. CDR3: CASSSSETDTQYF. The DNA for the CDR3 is TGTGCCAGCAGCTCTAGCGAAACAGATACGCAGTATTTT.

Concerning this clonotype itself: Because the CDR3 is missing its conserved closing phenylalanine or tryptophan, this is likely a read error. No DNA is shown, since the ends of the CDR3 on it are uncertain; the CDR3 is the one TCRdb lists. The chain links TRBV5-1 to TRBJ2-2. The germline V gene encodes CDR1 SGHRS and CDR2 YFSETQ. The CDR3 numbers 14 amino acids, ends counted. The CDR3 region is CASSLARDTGELFS.

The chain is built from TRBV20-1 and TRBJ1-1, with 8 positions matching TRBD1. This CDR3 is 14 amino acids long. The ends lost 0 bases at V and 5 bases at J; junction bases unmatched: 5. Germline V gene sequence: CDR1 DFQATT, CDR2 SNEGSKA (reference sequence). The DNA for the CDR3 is TGCAGTGCTAGAGATACAGGGGGTTGGACTGAAGCTTTCTTT. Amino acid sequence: CSARDTGGWTEAFF.

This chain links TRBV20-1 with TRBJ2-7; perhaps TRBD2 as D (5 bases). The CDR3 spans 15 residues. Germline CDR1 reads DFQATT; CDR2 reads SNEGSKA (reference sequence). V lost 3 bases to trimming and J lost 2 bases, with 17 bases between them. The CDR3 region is CSASGVEGPTYEQYF. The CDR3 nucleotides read TGCAGTGCTAGCGGGGTAGAGGGTCCCACCTACGAGCAGTACTTC.

This CDR3 reads CSATTDSRNNEQFF. The CDR3, as DNA: TGCAGTGCTACCACGGACTCCCGGAACAATGAGCAGTTCTTC. The rearrangement uses TRBV20-1 and TRBJ2-1, with TRBD2 as a possible D gene (5 bases). V was cut by 4 bases and J by 5 bases, with 15 bases left in between. The germline V gene encodes CDR1 DFQATT and CDR2 SNEGSKA (reference sequence). The CDR3 is 14 amino acids.

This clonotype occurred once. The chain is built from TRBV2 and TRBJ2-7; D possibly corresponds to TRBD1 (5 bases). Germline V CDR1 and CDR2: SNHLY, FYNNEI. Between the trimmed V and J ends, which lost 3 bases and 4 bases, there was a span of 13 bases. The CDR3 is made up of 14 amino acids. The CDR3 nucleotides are TGTGCCAGCAGTGATGCAGACAGTACTTACGAGCAGTACTTC. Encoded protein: CASSDADSTYEQYF.

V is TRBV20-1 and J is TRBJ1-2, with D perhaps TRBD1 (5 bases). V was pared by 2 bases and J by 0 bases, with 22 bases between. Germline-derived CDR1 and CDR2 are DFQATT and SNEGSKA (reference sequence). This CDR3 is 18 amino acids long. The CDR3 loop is CSARSPLRGGEANYGYTF. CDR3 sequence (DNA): TGCAGTGCTAGATCCCCACTGAGGGGCGGTGAAGCTAACTATGGCTACACCTTC.